The 14 T cell receptor beta chains below were found in one sample sequenced in a study of T-cell reconstitution after alpha-beta-depleted transplantation in children. Researchers prepared the TCRbeta library using unique molecular identifiers, the study reports. Using its own MiXCR run on the PCR reads, TCRdb lists one record per CDR3 protein. The sample has around 190,000 distinct CDR3 sequences, 6.6% seen once; the top ten hold around 5%. The source was PBMCs, collected before TCRalphabeta/CD19-depleted stem cell transplant. Every receptor here comes from a boy aged 2 to 9 with acute lymphoblastic leukemia, due to receive a stem cell transplant.

V is TRBV18 and J is TRBJ2-1; 13 nucleotides agree with TRBD2. The V segment lost 1 base and the J segment 8 bases; nucleotides outside the gene matches: 5. CDR3 length: 16 residues. Germline V gives CDR1 KGHSH, CDR2 LQKENI. The CDR3 here is CASSPRTSGSAHEQFF. CDR3 bases: TGTGCCAGCTCACCACGGACTAGCGGGAGTGCACATGAGCAGTTCTTC.

This clonotype has only a few counts. This chain links TRBV20-1 with TRBJ1-4; D uncertain. The CDR3 contains 17 residues. Germline CDR1 reads DFQATT; CDR2 reads SNEGSKA (reference sequence). V dropped 0 bases and J dropped 0 bases, with 14 bases sitting between them. CDR3: CSARDRAAMATNEKLFF. CDR3 coding DNA: TGCAGTGCTAGAGATCGGGCGGCCATGGCAACTAATGAAAAACTGTTTTTT.

In its sample, this clonotype was seen many times. This chain links TRBV28 with TRBJ1-5; unclear D gene. Trimming took off 3 bases at V and 3 bases at J, with 9 bases between the two ends. This CDR3 has 14 residues. CDR1 and CDR2 from the germline V gene are MDHEN and SYDVKM. The CDR3: CASSLVGDNQPQHF. CDR3 nucleotides: TGTGCCAGCAGTTTGGTCGGGGACAATCAGCCCCAGCATTTT. Filled out from reference TRBV28 and TRBJ1-5, the complete variable domain reads DVKVTQSSRYLVKRTGEKVFLECVQDMDHENMFWYRQDPGLGLRLIYFSYDVKMKEKGDIPEGYSVSREKKERFSLILESASTNQTSMYLCASSLVGDNQPQHFGDGTRLSIL.

This sequence joins TRBV25-1 and TRBJ1-1; D is undetermined. The CDR3 consists of 13 residues. The germline V gene encodes CDR1 MGHDK and CDR2 SYGVNS. V lost 4 bases to trimming and J lost 0 bases, with 6 bases between them. CDR3 region: CASSVSMNTEAFF. The DNA of the CDR3 is TGTGCCAGCAGTGTTTCGATGAACACTGAAGCTTTCTTT.

Many counts were recorded for this clonotype. V gene TRBV10-2 combines with J gene TRBJ2-5; TRBD1 agrees at 10 bases. Germline V gene data show CDR1 as WSHSY and CDR2 as SAAADI. This CDR3 spans 13 amino acids. V lost 7 bases and J lost 3; bases outside the gene matches: 2. For the CDR3, the DNA is TGCGCCAGCATTGGGACAGGGGAAGAGACCCAGTACTTC. Residues: CASIGTGEETQYF.

This clonotype was observed at least ten times. This chain joins TRBV28 and TRBJ2-5, with a weak D call TRBD2 (5 bases). The V end was cut by 2 bases, the J end by 2 bases, with 15 bases between. The CDR3 covers 16 residues. The germline CDR1 and CDR2 sequences are MDHEN and SYDVKM. The CDR3 reads CASSLGISGVQETQYF. The CDR3, as DNA: TGTGCCAGCAGTTTAGGTATTTCCGGGGTTCAAGAGACCCAGTACTTC.

This clonotype was recorded a few times. The chain carries TRBV7-2 and TRBJ2-5, with 8 positions matching TRBD2. CDR1 and CDR2 from the germline V gene are SGHTA and FQGNSA. This CDR3 region has 15 residues. With 5 bases clipped from V and 5 bases from J, the junction kept 10 bases outside the gene matches. The CDR3 DNA reads TGTGCCAGCAGCCTATTGGCCACGGGGGGGGAGACCCAGTACTTC. The encoded protein is CASSLLATGGETQYF.

At least ten counts were recorded for this clonotype. The chain has TRBV7-2 and TRBJ2-1; TRBD2 matches 8 bases. The CDR3 runs 15 residues. V shed 3 bases, J shed 9 bases, and the junction held 10 bases outside the gene matches. The germline V gene encodes CDR1 SGHTA and CDR2 FQGNSA. CDR3 coding DNA: TGTGCCAGCAGCTTCCGAAACGGGGGGGTCAGTGAGCAGTTCTTC. This encodes CASSFRNGGVSEQFF.

The table lists this clonotype with a few counts. The chain recombines TRBV6-2 or TRBV6-3 with TRBJ1-2, with a tentative D call TRBD1 (5 bases). The CDR3 length is 13 residues. The germline V gene encodes CDR1 MNHEY and CDR2 SVGEGT. With 11 bases removed from V and 5 bases from J, the gap between germline ends came to 18 bases. The DNA for the CDR3 is TGTGCCGCGGGTCGCGGGGGAGAGTATGGCTACACCTTC. This encodes CAAGRGGEYGYTF.

This clonotype was observed at least ten times. The rearrangement joins TRBV20-1 to TRBJ2-7; 9 bases are a match to TRBD2. Germline V CDR1 and CDR2: DFQATT, SNEGSKA (reference sequence). V shed 1 base, J shed 1 base, and the junction held 11 bases outside the gene matches. The CDR3 contains 17 residues. The CDR3 region is CSARGGLAELLSYEQYF. CDR3 nucleotide sequence: TGCAGTGCTAGAGGGGGACTAGCTGAACTTCTTTCCTACGAGCAGTACTTC.

CDR3 residues: CASSSLQGASYEQYF. The CDR3, as DNA: TGTGCCAGCAGTTCTCTACAGGGGGCGAGCTACGAGCAGTACTTC. The chain combines TRBV27 with TRBJ2-7; 9 nucleotides line up with TRBD1. CDR1 and CDR2 from the germline V gene are MNHEY and SMNVEV (reference sequence). The CDR3 has 15 residues. V shed 4 bases, J shed 3 bases, and the junction held 7 bases outside the gene matches.

Ten or more counts support this clonotype. The rearrangement uses TRBV15 and TRBJ2-7, with D perhaps TRBD2 (5 bases). CDR3 size: 15 residues. The ends were cut back, 0 bases at V and 1 base at J, with 10 bases in the middle. The germline V gene encodes CDR1 LNHNV and CDR2 YYDKDF (reference sequence). The CDR3 loop reads CATSRDTERSYEQYF. The DNA of the CDR3 is TGTGCCACCAGCAGAGATACCGAGCGGTCCTACGAGCAGTACTTC.

V gene TRBV15 combines with J gene TRBJ2-3, with 9 bases identical to TRBD2. Germline assignment: CDR1 LNHNV and CDR2 YYDKDF (reference sequence). The CDR3 totals 21 residues. Losses at the gene ends were 0 bases for V and 2 bases for J; bases not matched to a gene: 18. The CDR3 sequence is CATSRDLVLAGVNGPTDTQYF. CDR3 nucleotide sequence: TGTGCCACCAGCAGAGATCTCGTGTTAGCGGGAGTCAATGGGCCCACAGATACGCAGTATTTT.

This clonotype was detected a few times. The gene calls are TRBV27 and TRBJ2-7, with D possibly matching TRBD1 (5 bases). The V end was cut by 0 bases, the J end by 0 bases, with 9 bases between. CDR3 length: 15 residues. Looked up from germline, CDR1 is MNHEY and CDR2 is SMNVEV (reference sequence). CDR3 sequence (DNA): TGTGCCAGCAGTTTATCCACAGGCCGCTCCTACGAGCAGTACTTC. Amino acids: CASSLSTGRSYEQYF.